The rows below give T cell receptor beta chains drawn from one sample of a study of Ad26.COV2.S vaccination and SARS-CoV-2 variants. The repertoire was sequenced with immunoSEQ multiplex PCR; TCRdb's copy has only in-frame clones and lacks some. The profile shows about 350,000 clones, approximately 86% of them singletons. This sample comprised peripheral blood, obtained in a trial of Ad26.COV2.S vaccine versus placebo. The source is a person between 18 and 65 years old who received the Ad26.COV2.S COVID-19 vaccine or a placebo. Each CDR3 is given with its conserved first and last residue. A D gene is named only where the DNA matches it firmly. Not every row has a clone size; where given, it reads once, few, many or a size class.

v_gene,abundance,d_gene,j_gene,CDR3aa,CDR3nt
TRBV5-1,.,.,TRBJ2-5,CASRGQETQYF,TGCGCCAGCAGGGGGCAAGAGACCCAGTACTTC
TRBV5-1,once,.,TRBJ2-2,CASSFHQAGELFF,TGCGCCAGCAGCTTCCACCAGGCCGGGGAGCTGTTTTTT
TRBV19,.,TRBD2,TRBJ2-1,CASSIYGGRAVVNNEQFF,TGTGCCAGTAGTATTTATGGCGGGAGGGCCGTGGTTAACAATGAGCAGTTCTTC
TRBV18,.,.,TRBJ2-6,CASSPAGFSGANVLTF,TGTGCCAGCTCACCGGCAGGATTCTCTGGGGCCAACGTCCTGACTTTC
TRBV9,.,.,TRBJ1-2,CASSVAEAAHYGYTF,TGTGCCAGCAGCGTAGCAGAGGCTGCACACTATGGCTACACCTTC
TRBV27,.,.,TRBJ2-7,CASSLIGTEAYEQYF,TGTGCCAGCAGTTTAATTGGGACGGAGGCCTACGAGCAGTACTTC
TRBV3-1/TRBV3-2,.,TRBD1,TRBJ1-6,CASSTRDSDSPLHF,TGTGCCAGCAGCACCCGGGACAGCGATTCACCCCTCCACTTT
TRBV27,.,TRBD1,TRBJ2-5,CASSLSPSWDRGPETQYF,TGTGCCAGCAGTTTATCGCCAAGCTGGGACAGGGGCCCGGAGACCCAGTACTTC
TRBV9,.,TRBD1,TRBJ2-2,CASSATGVVTGELFF,TGTGCCAGCAGCGCGACAGGGGTCGTCACCGGGGAGCTGTTTTTT
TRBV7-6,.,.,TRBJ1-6,CASSLGGPLNSPLHF,TGTGCCAGCAGCTTGGGCGGACCTCTTAATTCACCCCTCCACTTT
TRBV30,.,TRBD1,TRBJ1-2,CAWSTLQGTGYTF,TGTGCCTGGAGTACCCTACAGGGGACCGGCTACACCTTC
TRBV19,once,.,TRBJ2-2,CASIDQGDGELFF,TGTGCCAGTATTGACCAGGGCGACGGGGAGCTGTTTTTT
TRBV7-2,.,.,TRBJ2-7,CASSLGLVSEQYF,TGTGCCAGCAGCTTAGGGCTAGTCAGCGAGCAGTACTTC
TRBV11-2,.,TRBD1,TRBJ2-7,CASSVDRGEQYF,TGTGCCAGCAGCGTGGACAGGGGCGAGCAGTACTTC
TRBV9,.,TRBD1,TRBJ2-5,CASSGGQHQETQYF,TGTGCCAGCAGCGGGGGACAGCACCAAGAGACCCAGTACTTC
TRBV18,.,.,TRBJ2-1,CASSPLGTPGNEQFF,TGTGCCAGCTCACCACTCGGGACCCCCGGGAATGAGCAGTTCTTC